These T cell receptor beta chains were read from a single sample in a study of shared clonotypes between healthy human individuals. TCRdb's table, derived via immunoSEQ multiplex PCR, lists solely in-frame clones and lacks some. The sample holds 650,000 to 800,000 clones, 55% to 80% seen once. The sample consisted of memory CD4+ T cells sorted from blood. These receptors were obtained from a woman aged 25 to 39 in good health. The CDR3 runs from the conserved cysteine through the conserved F or W. Each record gives: D gene, V gene, clone size, J gene, CDR3 protein, CDR3 DNA. The D gene is left open where the match is weak. Size tells how often a clone was seen (once, few, many) or the class of an expanded clone, and some rows leave it out.

D gene: TRBD2; V gene: TRBV5-6; clone size: .; J gene: TRBJ2-1; CDR3 protein: CASSLGAGRNEQFF; CDR3 DNA: TGTGCCAGCAGCTTGGGAGCGGGAAGGAATGAGCAGTTCTTC
D gene: .; V gene: TRBV11-2; clone size: few; J gene: TRBJ1-2; CDR3 protein: CASSYATIYGYTF; CDR3 DNA: TGTGCCAGCAGCTATGCGACAATCTATGGCTACACCTTC
D gene: .; V gene: TRBV19; clone size: .; J gene: TRBJ1-2; CDR3 protein: CARPGSRGYTF; CDR3 DNA: TGTGCCAGACCGGGGTCTAGGGGCTACACCTTC
D gene: .; V gene: TRBV5-4; clone size: .; J gene: TRBJ2-7; CDR3 protein: CASSSTVSPAYEQYF; CDR3 DNA: TGTGCCAGCAGCTCCACAGTCTCCCCCGCGTACGAGCAGTACTTC
D gene: TRBD1; V gene: TRBV4-2; clone size: .; J gene: TRBJ2-3; CDR3 protein: CASSQDLARGTDTQYF; CDR3 DNA: TGTGCCAGCAGCCAAGACCTGGCCAGGGGGACAGATACGCAGTATTTT
D gene: TRBD2; V gene: TRBV5-1; clone size: .; J gene: TRBJ2-5; CDR3 protein: CASSAVDSGGVETQYF; CDR3 DNA: TGCGCCAGCAGCGCTGTGGACAGCGGGGGGGTGGAGACCCAGTACTTC
D gene: .; V gene: TRBV2; clone size: few; J gene: TRBJ2-1; CDR3 protein: CASRRGTTNEQFF; CDR3 DNA: TGTGCCAGCAGGAGAGGGACCACCAATGAGCAGTTCTTC
D gene: .; V gene: TRBV5-1; clone size: once; J gene: TRBJ2-2; CDR3 protein: CASSLSYRAGTGELFF; CDR3 DNA: TGCGCCAGCAGCTTGAGTTACAGGGCTGGCACCGGGGAGCTGTTTTTT
D gene: .; V gene: TRBV6-6; clone size: .; J gene: TRBJ1-2; CDR3 protein: CASSRANNYGYTF; CDR3 DNA: TGTGCCAGCAGTAGGGCCAATAACTATGGCTACACCTTC
D gene: TRBD1; V gene: TRBV9; clone size: .; J gene: TRBJ2-7; CDR3 protein: CASSGQGGSEQYF; CDR3 DNA: TGTGCCAGCAGTGGACAGGGAGGTAGCGAGCAGTACTTC
D gene: .; V gene: TRBV10-2; clone size: once; J gene: TRBJ2-7; CDR3 protein: CASSKGRYEQYF; CDR3 DNA: TGCGCCAGCAGTAAAGGCCGCTACGAGCAGTACTTC
D gene: TRBD2; V gene: TRBV5-1; clone size: .; J gene: TRBJ2-1; CDR3 protein: CASSKYGLAGGSLEQFF; CDR3 DNA: TGCGCCAGCAGCAAGTATGGACTAGCGGGAGGTTCTCTTGAGCAGTTCTTC
D gene: .; V gene: TRBV6-1; clone size: .; J gene: TRBJ1-5; CDR3 protein: CASSDGTDYQPQHF; CDR3 DNA: TGTGCCAGCAGTGACGGGACGGACTATCAGCCCCAGCATTTT